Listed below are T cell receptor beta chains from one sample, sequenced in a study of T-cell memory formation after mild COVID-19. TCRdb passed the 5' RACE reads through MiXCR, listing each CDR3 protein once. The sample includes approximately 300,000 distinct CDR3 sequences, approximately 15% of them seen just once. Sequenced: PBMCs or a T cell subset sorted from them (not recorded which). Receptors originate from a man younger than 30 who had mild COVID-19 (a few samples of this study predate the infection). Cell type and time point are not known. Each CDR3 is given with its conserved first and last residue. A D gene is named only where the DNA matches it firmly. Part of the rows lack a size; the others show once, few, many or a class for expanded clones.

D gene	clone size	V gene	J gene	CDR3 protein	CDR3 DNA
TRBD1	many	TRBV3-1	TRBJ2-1	CASSRTGDEQFF	TGTGCCAGCAGCCGGACAGGAGATGAGCAGTTCTTC
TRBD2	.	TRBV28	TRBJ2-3	CASTTSPSGGVRGQYF	TGTGCCAGCACTACCTCCCCTAGCGGGGGGGTCCGAGGGCAGTATTTT
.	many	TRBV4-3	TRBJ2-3	CASSQDLRSLDTQYF	TGCGCCAGCAGCCAAGACCTTAGGAGTTTGGATACGCAGTATTTT
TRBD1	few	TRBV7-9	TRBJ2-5	CASSLDRSGETQYF	TGTGCCAGCAGCCTGGACAGGTCAGGAGAGACCCAGTACTTC
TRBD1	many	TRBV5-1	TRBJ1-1	CPATSGTEEPNTEAFF	TGCCCCGCTACAAGCGGGACAGAAGAACCAAACACTGAAGCTTTCTTT
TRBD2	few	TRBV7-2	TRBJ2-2	CASSLFRGGNTGELFF	TGTGCCAGCAGCTTATTCCGCGGGGGGAACACCGGGGAGCTGTTTTTT
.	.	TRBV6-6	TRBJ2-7	CASSYFHEQYF	TGTGCCAGCAGTTACTTCCACGAGCAGTACTTC
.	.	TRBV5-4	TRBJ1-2	CASSLDAGGYTF	TGTGCCAGCAGCTTGGACGCCGGGGGCTACACCTTC
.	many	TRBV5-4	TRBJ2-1	CASSLSQGSYNEQFF	TGTGCCAGCAGCTTGAGTCAGGGATCCTACAATGAGCAGTTCTTC
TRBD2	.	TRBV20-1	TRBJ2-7	CSATTSGGAVQYF	TGCAGTGCAACTACTAGCGGGGGGGCCGTGCAGTACTTC
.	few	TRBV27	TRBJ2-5	CASRTRGETQYF	TGTGCCAGCCGAACTAGAGGGGAGACCCAGTACTTC
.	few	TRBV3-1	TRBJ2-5	CASSHGDGETQYF	TGTGCCAGCAGCCATGGGGACGGCGAGACCCAGTACTTC
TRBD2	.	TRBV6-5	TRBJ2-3	CASSTLAGSSDTQYF	TGTGCCAGCAGTACCTTAGCGGGGAGCTCAGATACGCAGTATTTT
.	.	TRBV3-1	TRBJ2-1	CASSQGGLRNEQFF	TGTGCCAGCAGCCAAGGGGGACTTCGCAATGAGCAGTTCTTC
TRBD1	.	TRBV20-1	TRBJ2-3	CSAQGAGPTDTQYF	TGCAGTGCCCAGGGGGCAGGGCCAACAGATACGCAGTATTTT